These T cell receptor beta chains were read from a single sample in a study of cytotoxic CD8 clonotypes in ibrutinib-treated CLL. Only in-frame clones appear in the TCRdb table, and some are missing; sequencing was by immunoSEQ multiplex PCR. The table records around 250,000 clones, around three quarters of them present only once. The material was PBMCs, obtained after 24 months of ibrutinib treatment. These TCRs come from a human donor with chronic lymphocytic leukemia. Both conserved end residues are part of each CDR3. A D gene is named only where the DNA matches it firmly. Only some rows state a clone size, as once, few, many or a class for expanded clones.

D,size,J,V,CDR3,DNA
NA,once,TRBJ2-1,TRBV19,CASSGWLTLRGNEQFF,TGTGCCAGTAGTGGGTGGCTAACCCTCAGGGGCAATGAGCAGTTCTTC
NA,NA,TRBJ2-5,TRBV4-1,CASSQPRGRWRETQYF,TGCGCCAGCAGCCAACCCCGGGGCCGTTGGCGGGAGACCCAGTACTTC
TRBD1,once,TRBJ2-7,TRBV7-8,CASSLIGTGGHEQYF,TGTGCCAGCAGCCTAATAGGGACAGGGGGCCACGAGCAGTACTTC
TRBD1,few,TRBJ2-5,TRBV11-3,CASSLGGTVQETQYF,TGTGCCAGCAGCTTAGGAGGGACAGTACAAGAGACCCAGTACTTC
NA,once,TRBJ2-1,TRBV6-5,CASSNWLRSYNEQFF,TGTGCCAGCAGTAATTGGTTAAGGTCCTACAATGAGCAGTTCTTC
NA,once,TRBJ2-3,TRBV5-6,CASSSNQDYTDTQYF,TGTGCCAGCAGCTCTAATCAGGACTATACAGATACGCAGTATTTT
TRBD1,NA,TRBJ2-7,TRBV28,CASSLPGQGAYEQYF,TGTGCCAGCAGCCTGCCGGGGCAGGGGGCCTACGAGCAGTACTTC
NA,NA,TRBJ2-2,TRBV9,CASSVGGATNTGELFF,TGTGCCAGCAGCGTAGGAGGCGCCACGAACACCGGGGAGCTGTTTTTT
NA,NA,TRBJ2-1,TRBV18,CASSPTHGPYNEQFF,TGTGCCAGCTCACCCACTCACGGGCCCTACAATGAGCAGTTCTTC
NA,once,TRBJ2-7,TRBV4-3,CASSQDSYYSYEQYF,TGCGCCAGCAGCCAGGACAGCTACTACTCCTACGAGCAGTACTTC
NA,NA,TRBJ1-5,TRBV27,CASSLRGSQPQHF,TGTGCCAGCAGTTTACGGGGAAGCCAGCCCCAGCATTTT
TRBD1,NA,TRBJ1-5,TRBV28,CASSLSRAKQGVIDNQPQHF,TGTGCCAGCAGTTTATCAAGGGCTAAACAGGGGGTGATAGACAATCAGCCCCAGCATTTT
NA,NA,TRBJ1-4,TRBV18,CATRLGQNNEKLFF,TGTGCCACCCGTTTAGGACAGAACAATGAAAAACTGTTTTTT
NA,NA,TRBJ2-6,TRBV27,CASSFWANVLTF,TGTGCCAGCAGTTTCTGGGCCAACGTCCTGACTTTC
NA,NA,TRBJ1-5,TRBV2,CASKAGRSNQPQHF,TGTGCCAGCAAGGCGGGGCGAAGCAATCAGCCCCAGCATTTT
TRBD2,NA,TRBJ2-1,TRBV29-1,CSVVGLAGELDNEQFF,TGCAGCGTTGTGGGACTAGCGGGAGAGTTGGACAATGAGCAGTTCTTC